This TCR beta chain is drawn from a study of untreated major depressive disorder. Patients were free of psychiatric medication for at least 8 weeks. Patients had moderate to severe depression. CD4+ T cells were isolated from thawed PBMCs by magnetic negative selection. Enrichment usually gave 85% to 95% pure CD4+ T cells. Whole-study results and caveats: Depressed patients' CD4+ T cells carried increased TRBV05-01 (Vbeta 5.1) usage versus control CD4+ T cells.

Measured with immunoSEQ multiplex PCR; TCRdb has only the in-frame clones, and not every one. The sample has more than 25,000 clones, approximately 91% seen once. Germline CDR1 reads SQVTM; CDR2 reads ANQGSEA. The CDR3 is made up of 11 amino acids. Trimming removed 4 bases at V and 10 bases at J, with 12 bases between. As concerns this clone: Its antigen is not identified.

The clonotype originates from a woman in her 30s with major depressive disorder. The V gene is TRBV29-1, the J gene TRBJ2-3; D gene unclear. Sequenced sample: CD4+ T cells from PBMCs. CDR3 amino acids: CSVAFGGAQYF. CDR3 nucleotide sequence: TGCAGCGTTGCGTTCGGTGGGGCGCAGTATTTT.